These T cell receptor beta chains were read from a single sample in a study of blood T cell repertoires in COVID-19. The assay was immunoSEQ multiplex PCR, and TCRdb's table has in-frame clones only and misses some. The data hold about 410,000 clones, with 86% observed a single time. What was sequenced was peripheral blood. The receptors stem from a woman aged 25-40 years with active or convalescent COVID-19. Each CDR3 is given with its conserved first and last residue. Fields, in order: J gene, V gene, D gene, CDR3 length, clone size, CDR3 protein, CDR3 DNA. D genes are given only for firm matches. Rows may omit the clone size; those that give it use once, few, many or a size class.

J: TRBJ1-5
V: TRBV3-1/TRBV3-2
D: -
length: 15
size: once
CDR3: CASSQVGVAPQPQHF
DNA: TGTGCCAGCAGCCAAGTTGGAGTTGCCCCTCAGCCCCAGCATTTT

J: TRBJ2-1
V: TRBV5-6
D: -
length: 12
size: -
CDR3: CASSLDPDEQFF
DNA: TGTGCCAGCAGCTTGGATCCGGATGAGCAGTTCTTC

J: TRBJ2-7
V: TRBV4-2
D: TRBD2
length: 15
size: -
CDR3: CASSQVTGLAGVKYF
DNA: TGTGCCAGCAGCCAAGTTACGGGACTAGCGGGAGTCAAGTACTTC

J: TRBJ1-2
V: TRBV2
D: -
length: 13
size: -
CDR3: CASSGLRNDGYTF
DNA: TGTGCCAGCAGTGGACTACGGAATGATGGCTACACCTTC

J: TRBJ2-1
V: TRBV11-2
D: -
length: 15
size: -
CDR3: CASSRSFRTYNEQFF
DNA: TGTGCCAGCAGCCGATCCTTTCGGACTTACAATGAGCAGTTCTTC

J: TRBJ2-1
V: TRBV15
D: -
length: 14
size: -
CDR3: CATRLSGLYNEQFF
DNA: TGTGCCACCCGGCTTAGCGGACTCTACAATGAGCAGTTCTTC

J: TRBJ1-2
V: TRBV2
D: TRBD1
length: 16
size: -
CDR3: CASSEDIIGGGYGYTF
DNA: TGTGCCAGCAGTGAAGACATTATAGGGGGCGGCTATGGCTACACCTTC

J: TRBJ1-4
V: TRBV7-9
D: -
length: 15
size: -
CDR3: CASRSRGGPNEKLFF
DNA: TGTGCCAGCAGATCCCGCGGGGGCCCTAATGAAAAACTGTTTTTT

J: TRBJ2-1
V: TRBV10-2
D: -
length: 19
size: -
CDR3: CASSPAGGVLRNSYNEQFF
DNA: TGCGCCAGCAGTCCCGCTGGCGGGGTCCTCCGAAACTCCTACAATGAGCAGTTCTTC

J: TRBJ1-5
V: TRBV24-1
D: -
length: 13
size: once
CDR3: CATSQGPYQPQHF
DNA: TGTGCCACCAGCCAGGGGCCTTATCAGCCCCAGCATTTT

J: TRBJ2-5
V: TRBV12-3/TRBV12-4
D: TRBD1
length: 13
size: -
CDR3: CASRTDRGETQYF
DNA: TGTGCCAGCAGGACAGACAGGGGTGAGACCCAGTACTTC

J: TRBJ1-1
V: TRBV11-1
D: -
length: 16
size: few
CDR3: CASAKPGTLMNTEAFF
DNA: TGTGCCAGCGCCAAACCCGGGACACTCATGAACACTGAAGCTTTCTTT

J: TRBJ2-2
V: TRBV7-9
D: TRBD2
length: 17
size: -
CDR3: CASSSNLAGAATGELFF
DNA: TGTGCCAGCAGCTCGAATTTAGCGGGGGCGGCCACCGGGGAGCTGTTTTTT

J: TRBJ2-1
V: TRBV27
D: TRBD2
length: 18
size: once
CDR3: CASSLPRTSGDTYNEQFF
DNA: TGTGCCAGCAGTTTACCCCGGACTAGCGGGGATACCTACAATGAGCAGTTCTTC

J: TRBJ2-7
V: TRBV5-1
D: TRBD2
length: 18
size: -
CDR3: CASSLHPTTSGEAVEQYF
DNA: TGCGCCAGCAGCTTGCACCCGACGACTAGCGGTGAAGCCGTGGAGCAGTACTTC

J: TRBJ1-5
V: TRBV19
D: -
length: 13
size: -
CDR3: CASQGLSNQPQHF
DNA: TGTGCCAGTCAGGGTCTGAGCAATCAGCCCCAGCATTTT